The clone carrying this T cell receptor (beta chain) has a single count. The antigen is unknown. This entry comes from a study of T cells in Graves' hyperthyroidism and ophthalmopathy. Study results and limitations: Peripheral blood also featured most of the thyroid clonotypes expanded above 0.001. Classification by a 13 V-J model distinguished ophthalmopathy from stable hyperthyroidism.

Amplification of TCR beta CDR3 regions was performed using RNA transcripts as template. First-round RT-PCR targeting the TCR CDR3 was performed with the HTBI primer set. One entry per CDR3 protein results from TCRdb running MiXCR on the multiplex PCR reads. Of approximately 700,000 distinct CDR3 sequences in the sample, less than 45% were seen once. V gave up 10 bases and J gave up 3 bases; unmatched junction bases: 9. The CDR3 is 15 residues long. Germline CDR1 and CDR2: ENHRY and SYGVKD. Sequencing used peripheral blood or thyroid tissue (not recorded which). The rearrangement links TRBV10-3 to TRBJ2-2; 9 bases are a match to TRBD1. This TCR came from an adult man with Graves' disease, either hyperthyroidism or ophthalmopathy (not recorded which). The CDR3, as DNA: TGTGCCACCGGACCGGGACAGGGCGACACCGGGGAGCTGTTTTTT. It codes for CATGPGQGDTGELFF.